The 13 T cell receptor beta chains below all came from one sample that was sequenced in a study of shared clonotypes between healthy human individuals. Measured with immunoSEQ multiplex PCR; TCRdb has only the in-frame clones, and not every one. The sample has some 2.4 million clones; 80% to 95% are singletons. The sample consisted of naive CD4+ T cells from PBMCs. Subset noted: CD45RA+ positively selected. All receptors derive from a man younger than 35 in good health. Some clones in this sample may be carry-over from other donors' samples.

The gene calls are TRBV7-2 and TRBJ2-2; D is undetermined. The CDR3 contains 14 residues. Germline-derived CDR1 and CDR2 are SGHTA and FQGNSA. The ends were cut back, 3 bases at V and 5 bases at J, with 10 bases in the middle. The CDR3 region is CASSFRAGTGELFF. CDR3 nucleotide sequence: TGTGCCAGCAGCTTTAGGGCCGGGACCGGGGAGCTGTTTTTT.

This clone was seen only once. Other DNA sequences in the same sample also yield this CDR3. This chain links TRBV5-4 with TRBJ1-1; D gene unclear. Trimming took off 0 bases at V and 1 base at J, with 10 bases between the two ends. CDR3 length: 15 amino acids. CDR1 and CDR2 from the germline V gene are SGHNT and YYREEE (reference sequence). CDR3 protein: CASSLVSRGNTEAFF. CDR3 DNA: TGTGCCAGCAGCTTGGTGTCCCGAGGGAACACTGAAGCTTTCTTT.

The chain uses TRBV29-1 and TRBJ2-2; no clear D gene. The germline V gene encodes CDR1 SQVTM and CDR2 ANQGSEA. The CDR3 extends over 13 amino acids. Trimming cost V 2 bases and J 6 bases, with 10 bases left between them. CDR3 residues: CSVEKRPAGELFF. CDR3 nucleotides: TGCAGCGTTGAAAAACGGCCCGCCGGGGAGCTGTTTTTT.

This chain joins TRBV2 and TRBJ2-2, with D possibly TRBD1 on 5 matching bases. The CDR3 extends over 17 amino acids. Between the trimmed V and J ends, which lost 3 bases and 1 base, there was a span of 15 bases. The V gene's germline CDR1 is SNHLY and CDR2 FYNNEI. CDR3 sequence (DNA): TGTGCCAGCAGTGACCGCAGGGTTATCATGAACACCGGGGAGCTGTTTTTT. As protein: CASSDRRVIMNTGELFF.

The chain links TRBV9 to TRBJ2-5, with D maybe TRBD1 (7 bases). Trimming left V 4 bases short and J 5 bases short, with 12 bases between. The CDR3 contains 13 residues. Germline V gene data show CDR1 as SGDLS and CDR2 as YYNGEE. CDR3 nucleotides: TGTGCCAGCAGCCCAGGGGGGCTGGAGACCCAGTACTTC. This encodes CASSPGGLETQYF. Filled out from reference TRBV9 and TRBJ2-5, the complete variable domain reads DSGVTQTPKHLITATGQRVTLRCSPRSGDLSVYWYQQSLDQGLQFLIQYYNGEERAKGNILERFSAQQFPDLHSELNLSSLELGDSALYFCASSPGGLETQYFGPGTRLLVL.

This clone was observed once. The chain uses TRBV13 and TRBJ1-1, with a tentative D call TRBD1 (5 bases). Trimming stripped 5 bases from V and 3 bases from J, with 13 bases between. Germline-derived CDR1 and CDR2 are PRHDT and FYEKMQ (reference sequence). The CDR3 spans 14 residues. As DNA, the CDR3 is TGTGCCAGCAGCCCGGCGGGGGTTGACACTGAAGCTTTCTTT. Protein product: CASSPAGVDTEAFF.

This clone was seen just once. The chain links TRBV7-3 to TRBJ2-1; 9 bases map to TRBD2. With 11 bases clipped from V and 8 bases from J, the junction kept 19 bases outside the gene matches. The germline CDR1 and CDR2 sequences are SGHTA and FQGTGA. The CDR3 covers 16 residues. CDR3 protein: CAANLYSGRIVHEQFF. As DNA, the CDR3 is TGTGCCGCCAACCTGTATAGCGGGAGAATTGTCCATGAGCAGTTCTTC.

The rearrangement uses TRBV5-8 and TRBJ1-5; D is possibly TRBD1 (5 bases). The CDR3 length is 14 residues. Looked up from germline, CDR1 is SGHTS and CDR2 is YDEGEE. Trimming took off 7 bases at V and 3 bases at J, with 14 bases between the two ends. CDR3 loop: CASWGSRINQPQHF. DNA of the CDR3: TGTGCCAGCTGGGGGTCCAGAATCAATCAGCCCCAGCATTTT.

This clone was observed a single time. The chain couples TRBV27 to TRBJ2-7, with 7 bases fitting TRBD2. The CDR3 runs 16 residues. Germline CDR1 MNHEY, CDR2 SMNVEV (reference sequence). The junction had 14 bases not matched to a gene; V was cut back by 4 bases and J by 5 bases. The CDR3 DNA is TGTGCCAGCAGTTGGAGGCCGGGAGGCCCCAGCCACGAGCAGTACTTC. It encodes CASSWRPGGPSHEQYF.

The CDR3: CASSPQGADTEAFF. CDR3 DNA sequence: TGTGCCAGCAGCCCGCAGGGGGCAGACACTGAAGCTTTCTTT. The gene calls are TRBV7-3 and TRBJ1-1; 8 bases align to TRBD1. Unmatched junction bases numbered 5, after V lost 5 bases and J lost 3 bases. CDR1 SGHTA and CDR2 FQGTGA come from the germline V gene. The CDR3 contains 14 residues.

The CDR3 reads CASSSPPLNGYTF. DNA for the CDR3: TGTGCCAGCAGCTCGCCTCCGTTAAATGGCTACACCTTC. This chain links TRBV5-6 with TRBJ1-2; D not resolved. CDR3 length equals 13 residues. In germline, CDR1 is SGHDT, CDR2 YYEEEE. Trimming pared 3 bases from V and 6 bases from J, leaving 12 bases between.

This chain joins TRBV14 and TRBJ2-1, with 8 bases lining up with TRBD2. Germline V CDR1 and CDR2: SGHDN, FVKESK. The junction had 15 bases not matched to a gene; V was cut back by 8 bases and J by 0 bases. The CDR3 sequence is 18 residues long. CDR3 nucleotides: TGTGCCAGCGCCCCGTTTACGGCGGGAGGCCTCTCCTACAATGAGCAGTTCTTC. Its protein product is CASAPFTAGGLSYNEQFF.

This sequence joins TRBV28 and TRBJ2-7; TRBD2 matches at 7 bases. This CDR3 has 17 amino acids. Germline V CDR1 and CDR2: MDHEN, SYDVKM. J was trimmed by 3 bases and V by 4 bases; bases with no gene match: 15. The CDR3 nucleotides read TGTGCCAGCAGTTCCATGGCGTCTAGCGGAAAGTACTACGAGCAGTACTTC. Its translation: CASSSMASSGKYYEQYF.